Sequencing of this T cell receptor beta chain was carried out in a study of blood T cell repertoires in COVID-19. V was clipped by 10 bases and J by 3 bases; unmatched bases: 11. Germline CDR1 reads KGHDR; CDR2 reads SFDVKD. The CDR3 extends over 15 amino acids. In the study's own analysis: Scientists estimated how many nucleated cells there were by amplifying reference gene primers. The table came from immunoSEQ multiplex PCR; TCRdb's copy has only in-frame clones and leaves some out. For V, J and clone size, that table is used; D and trimming come from the DNA. Here the sample spans about 160,000 clones, about 85% being singletons.

This rearrangement joins TRBV24-1 to TRBJ2-1, with 7 bases fitting TRBD2. This TCR was sampled from a man aged 40-49 years with acute or convalescent COVID-19. Sequenced: peripheral blood. CDR3 loop: CATDRGGVSYNEQFF. The DNA of the CDR3 is TGTGCCACGGACCGTGGGGGGGTTAGCTACAATGAGCAGTTCTTC.